The clone carrying this T cell receptor beta chain appeared many times. Germline V lookup: CDR1 SQVTM, CDR2 ANQGSEA. The CDR3 runs to 12 residues. This sample is drawn from a study of identical twins. TCRdb re-derived calls from the 5' RACE reads in MiXCR, one entry per CDR3 protein. The sample has 1.5 million to 2 million distinct CDR3 sequences, about 31% seen once; the top ten hold approximately 0.29%. The sequenced sample consisted of cord blood. This receptor was taken from a newborn girl in good health. J is TRBJ2-4 and V is TRBV29-1; tentative D call: TRBD1 (6 bases). Judging by the DNA end, TRBJ2-7 fits better; the J call may be wrong. The CDR3 loop is CSVGGGGYEQYF. As DNA, the CDR3 is TGCAGCGTTGGAGGGGGTGGCTACGAGCAGTACTTC.